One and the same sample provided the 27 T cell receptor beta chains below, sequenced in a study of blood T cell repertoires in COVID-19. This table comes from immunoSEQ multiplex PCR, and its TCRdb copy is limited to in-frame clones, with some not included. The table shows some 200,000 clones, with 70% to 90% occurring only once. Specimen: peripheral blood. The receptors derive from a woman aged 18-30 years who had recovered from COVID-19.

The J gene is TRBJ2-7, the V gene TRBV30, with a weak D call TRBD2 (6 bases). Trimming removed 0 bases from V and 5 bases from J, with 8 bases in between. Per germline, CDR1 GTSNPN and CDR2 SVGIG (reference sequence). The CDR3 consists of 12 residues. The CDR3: CAWSVEGNEQYF. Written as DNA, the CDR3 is TGTGCCTGGAGTGTGGAGGGGAACGAGCAGTACTTC.

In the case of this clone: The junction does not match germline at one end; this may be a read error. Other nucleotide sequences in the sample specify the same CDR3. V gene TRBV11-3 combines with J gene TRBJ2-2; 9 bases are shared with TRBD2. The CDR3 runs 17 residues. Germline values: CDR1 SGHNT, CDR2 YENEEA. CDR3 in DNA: TGTGCCAGCAGCTTAGGATGGCTAGCGGGAAACACTGGGGAGCTGTTTTTT. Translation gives CASSLGWLAGNTGELFF.

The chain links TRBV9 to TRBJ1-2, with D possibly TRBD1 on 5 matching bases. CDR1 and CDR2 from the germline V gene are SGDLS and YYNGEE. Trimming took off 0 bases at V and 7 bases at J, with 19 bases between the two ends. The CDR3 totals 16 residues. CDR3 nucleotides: TGTGCCAGCAGCGTAGAAGGGGAGGATTCTACTAGTGGCTACACCTTC. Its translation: CASSVEGEDSTSGYTF.

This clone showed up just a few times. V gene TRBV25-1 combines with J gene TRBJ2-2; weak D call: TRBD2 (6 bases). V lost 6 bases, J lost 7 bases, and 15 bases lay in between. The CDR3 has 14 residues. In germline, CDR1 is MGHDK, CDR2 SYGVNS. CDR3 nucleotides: TGTGCCAGCAGCGTTATAGGGGAGGTCGGGGAGCTGTTTTTT. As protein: CASSVIGEVGELFF. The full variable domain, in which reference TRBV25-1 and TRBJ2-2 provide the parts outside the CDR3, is EADIYQTPRYLVIGTGKKITLECSQTMGHDKMYWYQQDPGMELHLIHYSYGVNSTEKGDLSSESTVSRIRTEHFPLTLESARPSHTSQYLCASSVIGEVGELFFGEGSRLTVL.

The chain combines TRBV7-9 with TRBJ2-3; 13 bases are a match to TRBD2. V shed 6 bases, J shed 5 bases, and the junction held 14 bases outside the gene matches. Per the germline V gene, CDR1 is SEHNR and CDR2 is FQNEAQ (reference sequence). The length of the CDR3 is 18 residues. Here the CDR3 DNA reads TGTGCCAGCAGTATAACAATGGGACTAGCGGGAATTCGAGATACGCAGTATTTT. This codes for CASSITMGLAGIRDTQYF.

CDR3 nucleotides: TGTGCCAGCAGTTTTGAGCCATCTCAGCCCCAGCATTTT. This encodes CASSFEPSQPQHF. This chain uses TRBV12-3 or TRBV12-4 with TRBJ1-5; D is unresolved. The CDR3 sequence is 13 residues long. Trimming took off 3 bases at V and 6 bases at J, with 9 bases between the two ends.

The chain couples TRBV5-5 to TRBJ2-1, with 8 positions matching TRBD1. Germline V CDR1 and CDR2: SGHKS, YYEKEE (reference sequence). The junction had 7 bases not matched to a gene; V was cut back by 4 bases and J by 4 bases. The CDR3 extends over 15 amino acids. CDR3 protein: CASSPQGAFYNEQFF. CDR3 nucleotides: TGTGCCAGCAGCCCCCAGGGGGCGTTTTACAATGAGCAGTTCTTC.

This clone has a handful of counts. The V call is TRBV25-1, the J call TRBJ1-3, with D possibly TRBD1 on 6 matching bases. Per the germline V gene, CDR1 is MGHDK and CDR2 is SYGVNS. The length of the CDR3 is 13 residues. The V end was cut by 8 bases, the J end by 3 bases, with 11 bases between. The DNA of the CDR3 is TGTGCCAGCCGGGACACGAATGGAAACACCATATATTTT. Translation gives CASRDTNGNTIYF.

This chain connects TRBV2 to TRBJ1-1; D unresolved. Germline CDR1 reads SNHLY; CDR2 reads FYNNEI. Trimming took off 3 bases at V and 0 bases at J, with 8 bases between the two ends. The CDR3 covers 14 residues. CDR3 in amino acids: CASSDIRMNTEAFF. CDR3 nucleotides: TGTGCCAGCAGTGACATCAGAATGAACACTGAAGCTTTCTTT.

Here the CDR3 DNA reads TGTGCCAGTAGTCCCAGACTGGGCTCCTACGAGCAGTACTTC. This encodes CASSPRLGSYEQYF. The chain couples TRBV19 to TRBJ2-7, with D unclear. Trimming cost V 5 bases and J 0 bases, with 11 bases left between them. The CDR3 length is 14 residues. Germline V gives CDR1 LNHDA, CDR2 SQIVND (reference sequence).

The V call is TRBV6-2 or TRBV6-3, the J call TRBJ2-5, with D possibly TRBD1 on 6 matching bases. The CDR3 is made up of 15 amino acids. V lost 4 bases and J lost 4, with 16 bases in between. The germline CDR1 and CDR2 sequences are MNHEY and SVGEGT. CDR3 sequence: CASSSGQGRRETQYF. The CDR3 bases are TGTGCCAGCAGTTCCGGGCAGGGGCGGCGAGAGACCCAGTACTTC.

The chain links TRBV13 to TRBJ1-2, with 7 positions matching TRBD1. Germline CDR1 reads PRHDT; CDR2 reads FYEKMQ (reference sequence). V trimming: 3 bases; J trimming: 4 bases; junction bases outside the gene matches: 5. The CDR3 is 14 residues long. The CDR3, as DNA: TGTGCCAGCAGCTTGGGGCAGGGGGTCTATGGCTACACCTTC. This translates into CASSLGQGVYGYTF.

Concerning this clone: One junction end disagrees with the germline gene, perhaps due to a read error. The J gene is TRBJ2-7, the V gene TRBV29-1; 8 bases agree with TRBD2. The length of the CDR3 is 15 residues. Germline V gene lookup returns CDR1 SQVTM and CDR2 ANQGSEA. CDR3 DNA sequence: TGCAGCGTTGAGAATCGAGCGGGAGACTCCCACGAGCAGTACTTC. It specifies CSVENRAGDSHEQYF.

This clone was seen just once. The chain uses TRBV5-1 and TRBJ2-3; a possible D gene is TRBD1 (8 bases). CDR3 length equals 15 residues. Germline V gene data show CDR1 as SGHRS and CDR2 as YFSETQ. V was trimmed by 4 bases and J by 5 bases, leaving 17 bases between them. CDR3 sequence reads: CASSITGGAGDTQYF. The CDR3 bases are TGCGCCAGCAGCATTACAGGGGGGGCAGGAGATACGCAGTATTTT.

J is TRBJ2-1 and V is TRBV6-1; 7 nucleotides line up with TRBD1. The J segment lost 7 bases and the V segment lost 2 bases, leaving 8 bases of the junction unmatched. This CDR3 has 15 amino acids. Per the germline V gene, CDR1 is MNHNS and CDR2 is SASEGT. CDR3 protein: CASSEKGQPQNEQFF. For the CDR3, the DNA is TGTGCCAGCAGTGAAAAGGGACAGCCCCAAAATGAGCAGTTCTTC.

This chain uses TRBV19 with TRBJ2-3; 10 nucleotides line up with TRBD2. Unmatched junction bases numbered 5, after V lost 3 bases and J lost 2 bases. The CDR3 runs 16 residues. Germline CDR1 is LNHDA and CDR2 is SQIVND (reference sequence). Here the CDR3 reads CASSIGLAGVTDTQYF. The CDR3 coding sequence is TGTGCCAGTAGTATTGGCCTAGCGGGAGTCACAGATACGCAGTATTTT. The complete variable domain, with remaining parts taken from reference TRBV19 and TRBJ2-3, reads DGGITQSPKYLFRKEGQNVTLSCEQNLNHDAMYWYRQDPGQGLRLIYYSQIVNDFQKGDIAEGYSVSREKKESFPLTVTSAQKNPTAFYLCASSIGLAGVTDTQYFGPGTRLTVL.

CDR3 nucleotide sequence: TGTGCCTGGAGTGGGGGCCTGGAGAACACTGAAGCTTTCTTT. Its protein product is CAWSGGLENTEAFF. The rearrangement joins TRBV30 to TRBJ1-1; the D gene is possibly TRBD1 (5 bases). V dropped 1 base and J dropped 1 base, with 10 bases sitting between them. The CDR3 has 14 residues. In germline, CDR1 is GTSNPN, CDR2 SVGIG (reference sequence).

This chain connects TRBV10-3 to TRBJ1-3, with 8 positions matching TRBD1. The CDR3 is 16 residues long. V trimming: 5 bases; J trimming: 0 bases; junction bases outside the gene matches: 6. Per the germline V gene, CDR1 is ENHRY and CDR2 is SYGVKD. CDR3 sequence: CAISTGGSSSGNTIYF. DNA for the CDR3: TGTGCCATCAGTACAGGGGGGTCGTCCTCTGGAAACACCATATATTTT.

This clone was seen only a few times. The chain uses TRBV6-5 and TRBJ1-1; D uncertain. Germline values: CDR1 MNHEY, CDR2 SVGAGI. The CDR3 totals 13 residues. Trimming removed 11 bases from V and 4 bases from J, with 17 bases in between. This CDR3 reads CAGSRGEGTEAFF. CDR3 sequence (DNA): TGTGCCGGATCGAGAGGCGAGGGCACTGAAGCTTTCTTT.

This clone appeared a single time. The CDR3 DNA is TGTGCCAGTATACGGGAAGGTTACAATGAGCAGTTCTTC. Amino acids: CASIREGYNEQFF. The rearrangement joins TRBV28 to TRBJ2-1; weak D call: TRBD2 (5 bases). There are 13 residues in the CDR3. Germline V CDR1 and CDR2: MDHEN, SYDVKM. The ends were cut back, 9 bases at V and 4 bases at J, with 13 bases in the middle.

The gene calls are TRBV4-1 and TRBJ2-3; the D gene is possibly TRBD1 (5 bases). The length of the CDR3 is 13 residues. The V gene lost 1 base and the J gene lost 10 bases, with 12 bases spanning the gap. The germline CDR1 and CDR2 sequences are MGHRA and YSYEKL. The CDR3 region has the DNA TGCGCCAGCAGCCAAGTGCTTTTAGGGGCGCAGTATTTT. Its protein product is CASSQVLLGAQYF.

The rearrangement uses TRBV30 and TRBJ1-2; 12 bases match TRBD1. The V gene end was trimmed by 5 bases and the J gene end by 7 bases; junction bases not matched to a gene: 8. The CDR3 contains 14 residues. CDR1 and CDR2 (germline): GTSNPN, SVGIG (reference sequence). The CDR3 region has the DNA TGTGCCTGGGACGGCCGGGACAGGGGGCTTGGCTACACCTTC. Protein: CAWDGRDRGLGYTF.

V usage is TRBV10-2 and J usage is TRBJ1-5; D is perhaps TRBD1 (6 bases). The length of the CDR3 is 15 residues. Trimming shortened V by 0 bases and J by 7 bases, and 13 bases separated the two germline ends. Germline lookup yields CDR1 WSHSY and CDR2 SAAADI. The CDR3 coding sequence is TGCGCCAGCAGTGAGTCAGGCAGGGGTCACCAGCCCCAGCATTTT. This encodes CASSESGRGHQPQHF.

CDR3: CASSEWQGITQPQHF. The CDR3 nucleotides are TGTGCCAGCAGTGAGTGGCAGGGAATTACTCAGCCCCAGCATTTT. This sequence joins TRBV2 and TRBJ1-5; a possible D gene is TRBD1 (5 bases). Trimming pared 3 bases from V and 6 bases from J, leaving 15 bases between. The CDR3 length is 15 residues. Germline V gives CDR1 SNHLY, CDR2 FYNNEI.

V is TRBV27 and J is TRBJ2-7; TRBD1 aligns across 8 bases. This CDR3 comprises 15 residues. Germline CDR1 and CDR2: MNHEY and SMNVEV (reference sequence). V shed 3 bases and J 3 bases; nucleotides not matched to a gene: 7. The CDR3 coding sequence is TGTGCCAGCAGTTTCGCGGGACAGGAGGACTACGAGCAGTACTTC. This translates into CASSFAGQEDYEQYF.

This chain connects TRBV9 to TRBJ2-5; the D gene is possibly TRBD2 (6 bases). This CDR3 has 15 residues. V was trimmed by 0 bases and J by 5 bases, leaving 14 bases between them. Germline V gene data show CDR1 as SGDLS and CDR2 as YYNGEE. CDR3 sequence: CASSVGGSGQETQYF. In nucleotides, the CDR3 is TGTGCCAGCAGCGTAGGGGGGAGCGGGCAGGAGACCCAGTACTTC.

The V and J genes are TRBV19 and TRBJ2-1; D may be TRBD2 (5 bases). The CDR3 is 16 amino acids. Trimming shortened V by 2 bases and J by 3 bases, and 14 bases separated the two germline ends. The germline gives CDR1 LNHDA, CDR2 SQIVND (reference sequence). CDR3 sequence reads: CASSITRLSFYNEQFF. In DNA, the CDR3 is TGTGCCAGTAGTATAACGAGACTATCTTTCTACAATGAGCAGTTCTTC.